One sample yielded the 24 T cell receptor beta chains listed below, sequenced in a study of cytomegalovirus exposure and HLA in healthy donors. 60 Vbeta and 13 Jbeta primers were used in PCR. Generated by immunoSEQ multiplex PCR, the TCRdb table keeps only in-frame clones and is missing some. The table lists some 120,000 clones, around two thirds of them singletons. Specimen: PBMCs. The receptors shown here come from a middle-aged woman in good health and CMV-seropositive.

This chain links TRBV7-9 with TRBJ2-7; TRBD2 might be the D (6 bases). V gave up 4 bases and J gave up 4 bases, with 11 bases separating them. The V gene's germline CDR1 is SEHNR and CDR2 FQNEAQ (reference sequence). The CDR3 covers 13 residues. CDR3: CASSSRDFYEQYF. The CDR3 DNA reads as TGTGCCAGCAGCTCCCGGGACTTTTACGAGCAGTACTTC.

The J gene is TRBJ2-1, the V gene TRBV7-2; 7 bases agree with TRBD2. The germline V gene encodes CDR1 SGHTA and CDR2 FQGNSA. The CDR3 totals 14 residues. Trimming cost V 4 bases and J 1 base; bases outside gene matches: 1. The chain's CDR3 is CASSSSGSYNEQFF. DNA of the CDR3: TGTGCCAGCAGCTCTAGCGGTTCCTACAATGAGCAGTTCTTC.

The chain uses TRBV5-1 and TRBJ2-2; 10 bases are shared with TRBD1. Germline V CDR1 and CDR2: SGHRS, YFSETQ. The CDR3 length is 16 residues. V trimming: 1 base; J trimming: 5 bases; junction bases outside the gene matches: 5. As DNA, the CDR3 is TGCGCCAGCAGCTTGTTGGGACAGGGGAGGACCGGGGAGCTGTTTTTT. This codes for CASSLLGQGRTGELFF.

For the CDR3, the DNA is TGCAGCGTTGGCGGGGTGAACACTGAAGCTTTCTTT. It yields the protein CSVGGVNTEAFF. The rearrangement joins TRBV29-1 to TRBJ1-1; D not resolved. Trimming left V 4 bases short and J 0 bases short, with 6 bases between. Germline values: CDR1 SQVTM, CDR2 ANQGSEA. The CDR3 has 12 residues. Drawing the rest from reference TRBV29-1 and TRBJ1-1, the complete variable domain is SAVISQKPSRDICQRGTSLTIQCQVDSQVTMMFWYRQQPGQSLTLIATANQGSEATYESGFVIDKFPISRPNLTFSTLTVSNMSPEDSSIYLCSVGGVNTEAFFGQGTRLTVV.

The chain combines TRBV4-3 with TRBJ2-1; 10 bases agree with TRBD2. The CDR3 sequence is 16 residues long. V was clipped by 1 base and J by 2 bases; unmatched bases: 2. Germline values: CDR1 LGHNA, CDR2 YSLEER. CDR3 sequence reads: CASSQALAGAYNEQFF. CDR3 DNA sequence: TGCGCCAGCAGCCAAGCTCTAGCGGGAGCCTACAATGAGCAGTTCTTC.

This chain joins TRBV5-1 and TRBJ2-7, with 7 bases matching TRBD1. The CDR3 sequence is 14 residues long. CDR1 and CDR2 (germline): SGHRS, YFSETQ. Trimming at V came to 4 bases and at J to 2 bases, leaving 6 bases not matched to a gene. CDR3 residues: CASSDGTATYEQYF. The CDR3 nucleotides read TGCGCCAGCAGCGACGGGACAGCGACCTACGAGCAGTACTTC. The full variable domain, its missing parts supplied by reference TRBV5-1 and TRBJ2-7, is KAGVTQTPRYLIKTRGQQVTLSCSPISGHRSVSWYQQTPGQGLQFLFEYFSETQRNKGNFPGRFSGRQFSNSRSEMNVSTLELGDSALYLCASSDGTATYEQYFGPGTRLTVT.

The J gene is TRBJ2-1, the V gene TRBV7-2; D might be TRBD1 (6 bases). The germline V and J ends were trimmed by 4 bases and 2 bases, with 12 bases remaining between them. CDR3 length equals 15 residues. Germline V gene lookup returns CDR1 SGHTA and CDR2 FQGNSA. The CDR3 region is CASSYYREPYNEQFF. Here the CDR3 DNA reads TGTGCCAGCAGCTACTACAGGGAACCCTACAATGAGCAGTTCTTC. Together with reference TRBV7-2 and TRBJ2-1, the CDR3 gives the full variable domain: GAGVSQSPSNKVTEKGKDVELRCDPISGHTALYWYRQSLGQGLEFLIYFQGNSAPDKSGLPSDRFSAERTGGSVSTLTIQRTQQEDSAVYLCASSYYREPYNEQFFGPGTRLTVL.

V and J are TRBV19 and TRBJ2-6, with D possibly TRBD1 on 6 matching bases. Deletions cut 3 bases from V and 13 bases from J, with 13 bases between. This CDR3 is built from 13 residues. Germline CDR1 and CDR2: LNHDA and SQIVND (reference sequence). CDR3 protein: CASSMVGAEVLTF. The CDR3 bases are TGTGCCAGTAGTATGGTGGGGGCCGAGGTCCTGACTTTC.

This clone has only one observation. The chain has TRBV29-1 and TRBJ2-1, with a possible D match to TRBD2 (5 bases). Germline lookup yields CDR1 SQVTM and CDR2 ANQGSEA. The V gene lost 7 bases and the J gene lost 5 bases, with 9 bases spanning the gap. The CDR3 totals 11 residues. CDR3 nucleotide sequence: TGCAGCGCCAGGACTGACAATGAGCAGTTCTTC. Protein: CSARTDNEQFF.

The CDR3 reads CASSLGSRGRTGELFF. The CDR3 bases are TGTGCCAGCAGCTTAGGCTCCCGAGGTAGGACCGGGGAGCTGTTTTTT. The chain combines TRBV13 with TRBJ2-2; D gene uncertain. The CDR3 runs 16 residues. Per the germline V gene, CDR1 is PRHDT and CDR2 is FYEKMQ (reference sequence). The V end was cut by 0 bases, the J end by 5 bases, with 13 bases between.

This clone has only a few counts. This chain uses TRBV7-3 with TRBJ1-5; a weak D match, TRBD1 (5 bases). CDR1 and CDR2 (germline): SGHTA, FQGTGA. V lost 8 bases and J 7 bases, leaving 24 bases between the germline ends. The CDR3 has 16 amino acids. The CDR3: CASAEGRQARSQPQHF. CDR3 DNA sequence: TGTGCCAGCGCGGAGGGGAGGCAGGCAAGGTCCCAGCCCCAGCATTTT.

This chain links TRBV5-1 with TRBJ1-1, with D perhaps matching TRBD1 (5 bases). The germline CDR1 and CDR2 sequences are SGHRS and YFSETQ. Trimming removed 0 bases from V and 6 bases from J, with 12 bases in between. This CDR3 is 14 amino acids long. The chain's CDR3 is CASSLAGVPAEAFF. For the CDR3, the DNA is TGCGCCAGCAGCTTGGCGGGGGTGCCGGCTGAAGCTTTCTTT.

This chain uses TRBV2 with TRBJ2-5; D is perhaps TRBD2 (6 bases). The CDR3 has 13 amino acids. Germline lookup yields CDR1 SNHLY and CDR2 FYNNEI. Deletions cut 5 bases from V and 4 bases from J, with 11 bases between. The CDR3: CASSPGEGETQYF. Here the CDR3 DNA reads TGTGCCAGCAGTCCGGGAGAGGGAGAGACCCAGTACTTC.

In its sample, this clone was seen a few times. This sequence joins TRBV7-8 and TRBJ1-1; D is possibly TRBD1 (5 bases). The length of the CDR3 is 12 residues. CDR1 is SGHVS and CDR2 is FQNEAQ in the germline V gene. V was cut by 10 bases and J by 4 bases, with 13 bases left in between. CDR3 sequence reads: CATGRGVTEAFF. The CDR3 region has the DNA TGTGCCACCGGGCGGGGGGTCACTGAAGCTTTCTTT.

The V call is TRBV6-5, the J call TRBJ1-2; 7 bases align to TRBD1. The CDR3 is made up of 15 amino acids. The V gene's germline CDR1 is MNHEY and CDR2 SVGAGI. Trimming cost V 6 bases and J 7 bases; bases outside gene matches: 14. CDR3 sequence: CASRGEQGWLGGYTF. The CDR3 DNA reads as TGTGCCAGCAGGGGGGAACAGGGGTGGCTAGGTGGCTACACCTTC.

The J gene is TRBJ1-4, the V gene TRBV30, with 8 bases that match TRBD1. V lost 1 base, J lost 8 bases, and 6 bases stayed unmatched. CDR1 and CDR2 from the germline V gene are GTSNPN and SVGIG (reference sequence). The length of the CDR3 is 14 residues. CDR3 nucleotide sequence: TGTGCCTGGAGTGCCGGACAGGGTTCGGAAAAACTGTTTTTT. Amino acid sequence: CAWSAGQGSEKLFF. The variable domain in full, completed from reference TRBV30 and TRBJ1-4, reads SQTIHQWPATLVQPVGSPLSLECTVEGTSNPNLYWYRQAAGRGLQLLFYSVGIGQISSEVPQNLSASRPQDRQFILSSKKLLLSDSGFYLCAWSAGQGSEKLFFGSGTQLSVL.

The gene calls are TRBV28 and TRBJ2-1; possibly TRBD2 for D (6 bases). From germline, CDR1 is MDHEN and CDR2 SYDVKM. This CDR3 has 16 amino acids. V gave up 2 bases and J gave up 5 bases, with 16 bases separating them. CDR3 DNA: TGTGCCAGCAGTTTAGGACGGGGGATGTCAGACAATGAGCAGTTCTTC. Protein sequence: CASSLGRGMSDNEQFF.

CDR3 protein: CAWGRTDTQYF. DNA of the CDR3: TGTGCCTGGGGGCGCACAGATACGCAGTATTTT. The J gene is TRBJ2-3, the V gene TRBV30; D is uncertain. V was shortened by 5 bases and J by 1 base, with 4 bases between the two germline ends. The CDR3 runs 11 residues. CDR1 is GTSNPN, CDR2 SVGIG, per germline (reference sequence).

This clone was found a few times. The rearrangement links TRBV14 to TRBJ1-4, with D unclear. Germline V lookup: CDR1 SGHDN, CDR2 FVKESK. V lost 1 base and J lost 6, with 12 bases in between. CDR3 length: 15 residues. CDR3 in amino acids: CASSQGPGTDEKLFF. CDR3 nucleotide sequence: TGTGCCAGCAGCCAAGGGCCTGGTACCGATGAAAAACTGTTTTTT.

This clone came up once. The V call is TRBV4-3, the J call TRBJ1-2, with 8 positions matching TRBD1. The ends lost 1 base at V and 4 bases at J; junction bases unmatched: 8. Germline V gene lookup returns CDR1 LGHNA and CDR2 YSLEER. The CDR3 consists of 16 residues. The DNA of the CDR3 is TGCGCCAGCAGCCAAGCCTATACCGGGACAGGCTATGGCTACACCTTC. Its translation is CASSQAYTGTGYGYTF.

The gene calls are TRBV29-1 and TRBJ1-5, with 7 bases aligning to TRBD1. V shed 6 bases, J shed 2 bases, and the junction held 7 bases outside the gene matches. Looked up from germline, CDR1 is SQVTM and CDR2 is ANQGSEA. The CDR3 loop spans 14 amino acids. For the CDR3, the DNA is TGCAGCGTCGGGGGTGACAGGGGCAATCAGCCCCAGCATTTT. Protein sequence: CSVGGDRGNQPQHF. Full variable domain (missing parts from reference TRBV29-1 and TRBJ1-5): SAVISQKPSRDICQRGTSLTIQCQVDSQVTMMFWYRQQPGQSLTLIATANQGSEATYESGFVIDKFPISRPNLTFSTLTVSNMSPEDSSIYLCSVGGDRGNQPQHFGDGTRLSIL.

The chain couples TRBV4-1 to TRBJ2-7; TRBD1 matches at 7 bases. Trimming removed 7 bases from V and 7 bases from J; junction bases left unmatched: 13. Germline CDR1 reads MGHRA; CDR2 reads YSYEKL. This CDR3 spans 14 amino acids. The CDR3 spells CASTLFQGGAEQYF. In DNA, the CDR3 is TGCGCCAGCACCCTCTTTCAAGGGGGCGCGGAGCAGTACTTC.

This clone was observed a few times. The chain's CDR3 is CASSGPRDNTQYF. The CDR3 DNA reads as TGTGCCAGCAGCGGCCCGAGGGACAATACGCAGTATTTT. The rearrangement links TRBV7-3 to TRBJ2-3; maybe TRBD1 (6 bases). Trimming removed 5 bases from V and 7 bases from J, with 13 bases in between. CDR3 length equals 13 residues. Germline V gene lookup returns CDR1 SGHTA and CDR2 FQGTGA.

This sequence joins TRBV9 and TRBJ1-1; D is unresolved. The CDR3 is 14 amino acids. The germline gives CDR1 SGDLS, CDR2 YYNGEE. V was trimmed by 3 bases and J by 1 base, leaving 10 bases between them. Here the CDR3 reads CASSAYSANTEAFF. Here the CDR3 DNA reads TGTGCCAGCAGCGCCTACAGTGCGAACACTGAAGCTTTCTTT.